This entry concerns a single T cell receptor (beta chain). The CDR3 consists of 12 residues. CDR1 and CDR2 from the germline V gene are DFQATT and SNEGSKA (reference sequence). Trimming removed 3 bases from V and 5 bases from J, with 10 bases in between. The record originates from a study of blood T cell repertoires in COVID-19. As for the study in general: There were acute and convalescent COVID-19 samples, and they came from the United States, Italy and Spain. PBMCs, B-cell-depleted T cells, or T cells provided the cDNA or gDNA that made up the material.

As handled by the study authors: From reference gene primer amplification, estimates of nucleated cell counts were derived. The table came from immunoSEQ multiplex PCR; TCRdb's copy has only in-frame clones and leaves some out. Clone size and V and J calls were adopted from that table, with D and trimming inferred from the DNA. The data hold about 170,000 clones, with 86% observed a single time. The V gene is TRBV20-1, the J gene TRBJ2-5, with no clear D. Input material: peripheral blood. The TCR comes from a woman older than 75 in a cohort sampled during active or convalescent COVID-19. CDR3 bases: TGCAGTGCTAGTTACGAGTGGGAGACCCAGTACTTC. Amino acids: CSASYEWETQYF.